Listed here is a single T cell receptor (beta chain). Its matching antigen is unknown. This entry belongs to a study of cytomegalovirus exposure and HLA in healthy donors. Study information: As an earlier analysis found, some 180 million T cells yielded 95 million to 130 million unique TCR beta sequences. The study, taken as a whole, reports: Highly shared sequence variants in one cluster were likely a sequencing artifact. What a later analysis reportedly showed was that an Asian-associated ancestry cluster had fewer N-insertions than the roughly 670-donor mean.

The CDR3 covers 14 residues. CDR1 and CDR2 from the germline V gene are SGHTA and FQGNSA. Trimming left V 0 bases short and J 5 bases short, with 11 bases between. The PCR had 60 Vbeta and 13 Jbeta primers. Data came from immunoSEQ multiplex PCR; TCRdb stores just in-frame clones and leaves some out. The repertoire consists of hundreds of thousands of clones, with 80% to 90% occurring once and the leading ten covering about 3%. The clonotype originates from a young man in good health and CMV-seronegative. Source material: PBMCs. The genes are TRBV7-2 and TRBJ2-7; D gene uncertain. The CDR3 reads CASSLAVTNDEQYF. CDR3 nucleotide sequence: TGTGCCAGCAGCTTAGCGGTGACAAATGACGAGCAGTACTTC. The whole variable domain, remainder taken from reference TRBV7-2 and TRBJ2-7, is GAGVSQSPSNKVTEKGKDVELRCDPISGHTALYWYRQSLGQGLEFLIYFQGNSAPDKSGLPSDRFSAERTGGSVSTLTIQRTQQEDSAVYLCASSLAVTNDEQYFGPGTRLTVT.